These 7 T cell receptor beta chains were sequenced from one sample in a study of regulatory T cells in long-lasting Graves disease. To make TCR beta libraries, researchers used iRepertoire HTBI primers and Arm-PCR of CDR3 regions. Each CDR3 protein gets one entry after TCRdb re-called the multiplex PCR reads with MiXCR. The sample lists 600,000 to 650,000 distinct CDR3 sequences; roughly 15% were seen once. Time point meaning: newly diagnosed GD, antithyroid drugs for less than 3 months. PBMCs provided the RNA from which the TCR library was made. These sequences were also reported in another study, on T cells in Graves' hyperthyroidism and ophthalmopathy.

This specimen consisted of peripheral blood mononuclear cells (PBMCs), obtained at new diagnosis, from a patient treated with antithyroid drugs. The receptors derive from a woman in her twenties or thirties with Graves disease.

For the CDR3, the DNA is TGCAGTGCTAACCGGGACAGGGGGCCGGGACAGTTCTTC. This codes for CSANRDRGPGQFF. J is TRBJ2-1 and V is TRBV20-1; 12 nucleotides agree with TRBD1. The CDR3 consists of 13 residues. CDR1 is DFQATT, CDR2 SNEGSKA, per germline (reference sequence). The trim removed 4 bases at V and 13 bases at J, leaving 8 bases unmatched.

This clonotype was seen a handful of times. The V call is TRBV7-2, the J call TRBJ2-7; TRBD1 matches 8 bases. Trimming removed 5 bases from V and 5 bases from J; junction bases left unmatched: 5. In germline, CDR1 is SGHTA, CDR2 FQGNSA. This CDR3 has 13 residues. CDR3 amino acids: CASSRQGYNEQYF. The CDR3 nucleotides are TGTGCCAGCAGCCGACAGGGGTACAACGAGCAGTACTTC.

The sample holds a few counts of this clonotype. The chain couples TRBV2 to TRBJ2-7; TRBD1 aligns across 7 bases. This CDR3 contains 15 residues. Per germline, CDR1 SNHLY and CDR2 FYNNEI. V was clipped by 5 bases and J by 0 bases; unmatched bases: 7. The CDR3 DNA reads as TGTGCCAGCAGTTTTGGACAGGTCAGCTCCTACGAGCAGTACTTC. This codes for CASSFGQVSSYEQYF.

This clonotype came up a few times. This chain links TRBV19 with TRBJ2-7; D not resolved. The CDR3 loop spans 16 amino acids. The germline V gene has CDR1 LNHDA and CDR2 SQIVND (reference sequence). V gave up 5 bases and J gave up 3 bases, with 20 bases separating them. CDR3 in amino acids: CASSATLSRILYEQYF. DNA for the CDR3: TGTGCCAGTAGTGCCACGCTCTCCCGTATTCTCTACGAGCAGTACTTC. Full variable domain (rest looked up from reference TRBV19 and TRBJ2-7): DGGITQSPKYLFRKEGQNVTLSCEQNLNHDAMYWYRQDPGQGLRLIYYSQIVNDFQKGDIAEGYSVSREKKESFPLTVTSAQKNPTAFYLCASSATLSRILYEQYFGPGTRLTVT.

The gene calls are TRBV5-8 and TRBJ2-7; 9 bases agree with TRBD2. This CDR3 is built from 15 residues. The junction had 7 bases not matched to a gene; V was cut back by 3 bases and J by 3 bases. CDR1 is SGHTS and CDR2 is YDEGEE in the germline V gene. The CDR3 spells CASSYGRLADYEQYF. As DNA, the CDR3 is TGTGCCAGCAGCTACGGGCGACTAGCGGACTACGAGCAGTACTTC.

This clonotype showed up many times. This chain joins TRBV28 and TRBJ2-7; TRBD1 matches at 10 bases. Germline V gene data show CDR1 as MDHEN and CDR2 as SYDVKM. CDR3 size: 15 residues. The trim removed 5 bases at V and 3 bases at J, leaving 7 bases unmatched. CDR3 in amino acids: CASSPHGTGDYEQYF. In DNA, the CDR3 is TGTGCCAGCAGTCCCCACGGGACAGGGGACTACGAGCAGTACTTC.

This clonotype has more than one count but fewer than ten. This chain's CDR3 is CSVAGTSGSSETQYF. The CDR3 DNA sequence: TGCAGCGTAGCCGGGACTAGCGGGAGTAGTGAGACCCAGTACTTC. The chain carries TRBV29-1 and TRBJ2-5; 14 nucleotides line up with TRBD2. Trimming cost V 6 bases and J 5 bases; bases outside gene matches: 8. CDR3 length: 15 residues. Germline V gene sequence: CDR1 SQVTM, CDR2 ANQGSEA.